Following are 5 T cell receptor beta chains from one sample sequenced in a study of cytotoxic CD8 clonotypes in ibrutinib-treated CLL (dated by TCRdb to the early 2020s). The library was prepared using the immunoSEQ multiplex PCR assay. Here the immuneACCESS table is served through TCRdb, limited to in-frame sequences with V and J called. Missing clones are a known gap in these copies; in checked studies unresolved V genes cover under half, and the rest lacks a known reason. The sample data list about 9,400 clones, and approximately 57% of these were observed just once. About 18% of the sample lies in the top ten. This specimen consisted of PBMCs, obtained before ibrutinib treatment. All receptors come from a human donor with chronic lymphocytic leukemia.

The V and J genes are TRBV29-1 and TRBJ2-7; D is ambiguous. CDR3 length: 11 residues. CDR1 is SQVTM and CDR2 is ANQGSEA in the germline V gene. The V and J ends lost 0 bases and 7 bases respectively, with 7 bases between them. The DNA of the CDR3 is TGCAGCGTTGAAGATGTAAATGAGCAGTACTTC. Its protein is CSVEDVNEQYF.

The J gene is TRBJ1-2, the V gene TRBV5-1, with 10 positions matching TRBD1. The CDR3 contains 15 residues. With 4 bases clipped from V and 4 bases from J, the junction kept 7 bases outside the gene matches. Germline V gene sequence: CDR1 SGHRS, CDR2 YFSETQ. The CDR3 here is CASSVGTGVTYGYTF. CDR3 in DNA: TGCGCCAGCAGCGTTGGGACAGGGGTCACCTATGGCTACACCTTC.

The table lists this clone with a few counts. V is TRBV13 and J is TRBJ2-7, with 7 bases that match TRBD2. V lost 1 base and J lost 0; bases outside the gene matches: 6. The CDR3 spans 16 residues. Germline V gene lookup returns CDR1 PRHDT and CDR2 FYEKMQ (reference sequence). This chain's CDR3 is CASSLVGGSGSYEQYF. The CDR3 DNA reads TGTGCCAGCAGCTTAGTGGGGGGGTCTGGCTCCTACGAGCAGTACTTC.

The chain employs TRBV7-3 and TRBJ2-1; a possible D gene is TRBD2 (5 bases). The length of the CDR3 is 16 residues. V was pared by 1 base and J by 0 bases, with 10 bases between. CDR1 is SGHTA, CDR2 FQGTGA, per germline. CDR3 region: CASSLSGHSSYNEQFF. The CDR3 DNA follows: TGTGCCAGCAGCTTAAGCGGGCACAGCTCCTACAATGAGCAGTTCTTC.

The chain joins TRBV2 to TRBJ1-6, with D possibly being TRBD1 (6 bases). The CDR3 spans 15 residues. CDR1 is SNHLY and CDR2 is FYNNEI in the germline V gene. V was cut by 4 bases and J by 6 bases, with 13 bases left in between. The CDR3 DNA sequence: TGTGCCAGCAGTGTTGGGACATGGATTAATTCACCCCTCCACTTT. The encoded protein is CASSVGTWINSPLHF. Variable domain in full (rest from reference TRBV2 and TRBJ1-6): EPEVTQTPSHQVTQMGQEVILRCVPISNHLYFYWYRQILGQKVEFLVSFYNNEISEKSEIFDDQFSVERPDGSNFTLKIRSTKLEDSAMYFCASSVGTWINSPLHFGNGTRLTVT.